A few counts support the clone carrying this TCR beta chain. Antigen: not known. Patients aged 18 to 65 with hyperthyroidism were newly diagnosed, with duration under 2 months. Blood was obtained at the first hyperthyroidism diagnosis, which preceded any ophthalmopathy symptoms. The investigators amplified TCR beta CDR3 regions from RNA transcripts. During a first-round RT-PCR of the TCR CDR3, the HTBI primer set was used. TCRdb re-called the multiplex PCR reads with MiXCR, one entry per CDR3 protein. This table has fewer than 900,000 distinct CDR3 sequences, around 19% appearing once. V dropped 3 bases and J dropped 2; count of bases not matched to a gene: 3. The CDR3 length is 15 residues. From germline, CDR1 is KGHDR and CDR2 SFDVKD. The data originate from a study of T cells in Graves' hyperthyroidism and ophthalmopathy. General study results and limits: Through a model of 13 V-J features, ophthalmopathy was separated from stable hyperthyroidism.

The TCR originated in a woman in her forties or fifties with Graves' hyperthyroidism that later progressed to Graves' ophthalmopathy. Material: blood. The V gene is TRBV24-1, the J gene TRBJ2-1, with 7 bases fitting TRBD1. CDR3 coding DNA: TGTGCCACCAGTGATGGGCAGGGGGCCTACAATGAGCAGTTCTTC. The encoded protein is CATSDGQGAYNEQFF.